One sample yielded the 3 T cell receptor beta chains listed below, sequenced in a study of OX40 agonist ivuxolimab in advanced cancers. Method: immunoSEQ multiplex PCR; TCRdb's copy keeps in-frame clones and lacks some. The sample consists of around 71,000 clones, 78% of them appearing once. Source: CD4+ or CD8+ T cells sorted from blood, taken in a trial of the OX40 agonist ivuxolimab. All receptors derive from an adult with an advanced solid tumor such as melanoma, head and neck, liver or kidney cancer.

V is TRBV27 and J is TRBJ1-2, with D maybe TRBD1 (6 bases). V dropped 6 bases and J dropped 3 bases, with 17 bases sitting between them. This CDR3 contains 15 residues. CDR1 and CDR2 (germline): MNHEY, SMNVEV (reference sequence). The CDR3 sequence is CASSQRRTDHYGYTF. The DNA for the CDR3 is TGTGCCAGCAGCCAACGGCGGACAGATCACTATGGCTACACCTTC.

The chain is built from TRBV4-1 and TRBJ2-5; perhaps D is TRBD1 or TRBD2 (5 bases each). The V end lost 1 base, the J end lost 3 bases, and 9 bases lay between the germline ends. This CDR3 region has 14 residues. The germline V gene encodes CDR1 MGHRA and CDR2 YSYEKL. The DNA of the CDR3 is TGCGCCAGCAGCCAAGGGCAGGGAGAAGAGACCCAGTACTTC. Protein: CASSQGQGEETQYF.

The chain employs TRBV6-1 and TRBJ2-5, with D perhaps assigned TRBD1 or TRBD2 (5 bases each). Trimming took 1 base from V and 5 from J, leaving 14 bases between them. CDR3 length: 15 amino acids. Germline CDR1 is MNHNS and CDR2 is SASEGT. Here the CDR3 reads CASSEDRIRGETQYF. The CDR3 DNA sequence: TGTGCCAGCAGTGAAGACAGGATTCGAGGGGAGACCCAGTACTTC.